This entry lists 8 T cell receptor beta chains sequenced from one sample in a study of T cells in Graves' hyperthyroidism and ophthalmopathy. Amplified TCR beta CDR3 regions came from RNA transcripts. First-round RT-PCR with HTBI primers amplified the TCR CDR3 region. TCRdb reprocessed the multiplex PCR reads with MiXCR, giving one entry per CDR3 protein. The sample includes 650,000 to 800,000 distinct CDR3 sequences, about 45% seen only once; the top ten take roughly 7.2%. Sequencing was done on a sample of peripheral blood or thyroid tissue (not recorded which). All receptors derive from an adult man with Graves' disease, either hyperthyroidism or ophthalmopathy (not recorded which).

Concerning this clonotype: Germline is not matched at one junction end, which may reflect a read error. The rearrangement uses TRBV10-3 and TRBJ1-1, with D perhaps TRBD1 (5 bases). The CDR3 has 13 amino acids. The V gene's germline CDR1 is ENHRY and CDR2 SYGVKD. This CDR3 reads CASSGAGGMEAFF. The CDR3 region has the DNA TGTGCCAGCAGTGGAGCGGGGGGTATGGAAGCTTTCTTT.

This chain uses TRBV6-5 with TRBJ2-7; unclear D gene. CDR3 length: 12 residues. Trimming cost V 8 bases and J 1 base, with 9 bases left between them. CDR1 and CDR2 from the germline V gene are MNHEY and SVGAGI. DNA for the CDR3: TGTGCCAGCGTGGCAGTGTCCTACGAGCAGTACTTC. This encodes CASVAVSYEQYF.

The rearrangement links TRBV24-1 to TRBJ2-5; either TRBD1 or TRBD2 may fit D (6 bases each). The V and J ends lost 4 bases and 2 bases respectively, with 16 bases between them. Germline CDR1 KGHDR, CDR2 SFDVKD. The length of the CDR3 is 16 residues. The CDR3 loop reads CATSDPQGGRQETQYF. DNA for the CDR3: TGTGCCACCAGTGACCCACAAGGGGGGAGACAAGAGACCCAGTACTTC.

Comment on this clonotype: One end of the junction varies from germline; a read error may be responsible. CDR3 coding DNA: TGCGCCAGCAGCTTGGCAGGCGGGGTCTATGGCTACGCCTTC. Residues: CASSLAGGVYGYAF. The rearrangement joins TRBV5-1 to TRBJ1-2; D is unclear. Germline CDR1 is SGHRS and CDR2 is YFSETQ. This CDR3 spans 14 amino acids.

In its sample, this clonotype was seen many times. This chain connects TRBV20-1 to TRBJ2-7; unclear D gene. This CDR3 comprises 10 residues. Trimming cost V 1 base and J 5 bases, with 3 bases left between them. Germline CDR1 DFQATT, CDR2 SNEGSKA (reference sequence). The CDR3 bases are TGCAGTGCTAGAGGCGACGAGCAGTACTTC. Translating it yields CSARGDEQYF.

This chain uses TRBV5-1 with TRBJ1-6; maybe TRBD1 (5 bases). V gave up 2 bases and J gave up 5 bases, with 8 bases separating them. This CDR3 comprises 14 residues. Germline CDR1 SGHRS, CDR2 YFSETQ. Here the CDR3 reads CASSLQEDNSPLHF. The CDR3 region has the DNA TGCGCCAGCAGCTTACAGGAGGATAATTCACCCCTCCACTTT.

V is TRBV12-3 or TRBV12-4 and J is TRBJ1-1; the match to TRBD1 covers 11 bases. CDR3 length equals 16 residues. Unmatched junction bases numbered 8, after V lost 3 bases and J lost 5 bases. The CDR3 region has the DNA TGTGCCAGCAGTTTTTATAGGGACAGGGGGGTGACTGAAGCTTTCTTT. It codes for CASSFYRDRGVTEAFF.

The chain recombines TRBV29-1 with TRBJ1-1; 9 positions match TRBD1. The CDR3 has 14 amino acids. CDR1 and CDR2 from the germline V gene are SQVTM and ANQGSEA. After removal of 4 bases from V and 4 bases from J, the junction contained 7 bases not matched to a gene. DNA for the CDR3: TGCAGCGTTGCCACAGGGGGCGCGATCACTGAAGCTTTCTTT. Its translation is CSVATGGAITEAFF.